What follows are 3 T cell receptor beta chains derived from one specimen sequenced in a study of T cell responses to AZD1222 COVID-19 vaccine. Here immunoSEQ multiplex PCR was the method, and the copy in TCRdb shows in-frame clones only, minus some. The sample shows some 120,000 clones, approximately 85% of them seen only once. This sample comprised peripheral blood, obtained on day 0 of AZD1222 vaccination. The receptors come from an adult in good health.

This clone was seen just once. The rearrangement joins TRBV10-3 to TRBJ1-2; D is possibly TRBD1 (6 bases). The CDR3 totals 13 residues. The V gene lost 5 bases and the J gene lost 2 bases, with 9 bases spanning the gap. Germline-derived CDR1 and CDR2 are ENHRY and SYGVKD. The CDR3 DNA is TGTGCCATCAGTAGGACAGTAAACTATGGCTACACCTTC. Translation gives CAISRTVNYGYTF.

V is TRBV12-3 or TRBV12-4 and J is TRBJ1-5; no clear D. The V end was cut by 8 bases, the J end by 4 bases, with 12 bases between. The CDR3 consists of 13 residues. The CDR3 nucleotides read TGTGCCAGCCGAGGGCGGGCGAATCAGCCCCAGCATTTT. Protein sequence: CASRGRANQPQHF.

J is TRBJ2-1 and V is TRBV28; 10 bases match TRBD2. The CDR3 extends over 15 amino acids. The ends lost 7 bases at V and 4 bases at J; junction bases unmatched: 7. Germline-derived CDR1 and CDR2 are MDHEN and SYDVKM. CDR3 nucleotides: TGTGCCAGCACTCCCCTAGCGGGGGTTTACAATGAGCAGTTCTTC. Translation gives CASTPLAGVYNEQFF.